Shown below are 22 T cell receptor beta chains from a single sample sequenced in a study of T cell responses to AZD1222 COVID-19 vaccine. Using immunoSEQ multiplex PCR, the repertoire was profiled, and TCRdb retains in-frame clones only, with some absent. This table has more than 65,000 clones, 70% to 90% appearing once. Sequenced here: peripheral blood, sampled 28 days after the second AZD1222 dose. Receptors were obtained from an adult who received the AZD1222 COVID-19 vaccine.

The chain joins TRBV15 to TRBJ1-5; possibly TRBD1 for D (6 bases). Trimming shortened V by 8 bases and J by 6 bases, and 14 bases separated the two germline ends. The CDR3 totals 13 residues. Germline V gene lookup returns CDR1 LNHNV and CDR2 YYDKDF (reference sequence). Written as DNA, the CDR3 is TGTGCCACCTCGGGGGGGGGCGGTCAGCCCCAGCATTTT. Its translation: CATSGGGGQPQHF.

The V call is TRBV5-4, the J call TRBJ1-2; 7 bases match TRBD1. Unmatched junction bases numbered 7, after V lost 4 bases and J lost 4 bases. The CDR3 length is 14 residues. The germline gives CDR1 SGHNT, CDR2 YYREEE (reference sequence). CDR3 DNA: TGTGCCAGCAGCCCCAGGGACAGCTCCTATGGCTACACCTTC. Translation: CASSPRDSSYGYTF.

The chain employs TRBV9 and TRBJ2-3, with D tentatively TRBD2 (5 bases). V was trimmed by 0 bases and J by 3 bases, leaving 14 bases between them. The CDR3 spans 16 residues. Per the germline V gene, CDR1 is SGDLS and CDR2 is YYNGEE. The CDR3 nucleotides are TGTGCCAGCAGCGTAGGAGGGCGGGCCTTAACAGATACGCAGTATTTT. The encoded protein is CASSVGGRALTDTQYF.

The genes are TRBV28 and TRBJ1-2, with D possibly TRBD1 on 5 matching bases. The CDR3 covers 15 residues. The V and J ends lost 2 bases and 7 bases respectively, with 17 bases between them. Germline V gene lookup returns CDR1 MDHEN and CDR2 SYDVKM. The CDR3: CASSLSYQGDTGYTF. As DNA, the CDR3 is TGTGCCAGCAGTTTAAGTTACCAGGGAGATACTGGCTACACCTTC.

The V gene is TRBV2, the J gene TRBJ1-4; D is possibly TRBD1 (6 bases). The CDR3 sequence is 15 residues long. Trimming took off 2 bases at V and 7 bases at J, with 14 bases between the two ends. CDR1 and CDR2 (germline): SNHLY, FYNNEI. CDR3 sequence (DNA): TGTGCCAGCAGTGAATGGGGGGGCGCGAGTGAAAAACTGTTTTTT. It encodes CASSEWGGASEKLFF.

The chain links TRBV5-5 to TRBJ1-1; D is undetermined. The CDR3 length is 14 residues. V was clipped by 1 base and J by 0 bases, with 7 bases between them. Germline values: CDR1 SGHKS, CDR2 YYEKEE (reference sequence). The CDR3 DNA sequence: TGTGCCAGCAGCTTGACTGGGATGAACACTGAAGCTTTCTTT. Its translation is CASSLTGMNTEAFF.

The V call is TRBV18, the J call TRBJ2-5; D assignment may be TRBD1 or TRBD2 (5 bases each). Germline V gene sequence: CDR1 KGHSH, CDR2 LQKENI. Trimming shortened V by 0 bases and J by 5 bases, and 16 bases separated the two germline ends. The CDR3 covers 16 residues. The CDR3 nucleotides read TGTGCCAGCTCACCACCGAATATGGAGTGGGGGGAGACCCAGTACTTC. Its translation is CASSPPNMEWGETQYF.

The chain combines TRBV7-2 with TRBJ2-5, with D maybe TRBD1 (5 bases). The CDR3 is 14 residues long. In germline, CDR1 is SGHTA, CDR2 FQGNSA. Trimming took off 1 base at V and 4 bases at J, with 10 bases between the two ends. The CDR3 here is CASSLGAGSETQYF. The CDR3 bases are TGTGCCAGCAGCTTAGGAGCAGGGTCAGAGACCCAGTACTTC.

The genes are TRBV28 and TRBJ1-2; the D is unclear. The CDR3 covers 14 residues. The V and J ends lost 5 bases and 1 base respectively, with 11 bases between them. Germline V lookup: CDR1 MDHEN, CDR2 SYDVKM. The chain's CDR3 is CASSILDHNYGYTF. CDR3 DNA: TGTGCCAGCAGTATACTGGACCATAACTATGGCTACACCTTC.

The V call is TRBV5-1, the J call TRBJ2-7; 10 nucleotides match TRBD2. Trimming cost V 4 bases and J 5 bases; bases outside gene matches: 9. Germline CDR1 SGHRS, CDR2 YFSETQ. CDR3 length equals 15 residues. CDR3 sequence reads: CASSEQAGGPDEQYF. CDR3 in DNA: TGCGCCAGCAGCGAGCAAGCGGGAGGGCCCGACGAGCAGTACTTC.

The CDR3 bases are TGTGCCACCACGGGGGGGGCAGCTAGCACAGATACGCAGTATTTT. It translates to CATTGGAASTDTQYF. V and J are TRBV10-3 and TRBJ2-3; TRBD2 agrees at 8 bases. V dropped 10 bases and J dropped 0; count of bases not matched to a gene: 9. Germline V CDR1 and CDR2: ENHRY, SYGVKD. The CDR3 covers 15 residues.

This clone was counted a few times. The V gene is TRBV7-2, the J gene TRBJ1-1, with a possible D match to TRBD1 (5 bases). With 4 bases removed from V and 0 bases from J, the gap between germline ends came to 9 bases. Germline V gene sequence: CDR1 SGHTA, CDR2 FQGNSA. The CDR3 contains 14 residues. The CDR3 protein is CASSSTAVNTEAFF. CDR3 nucleotide sequence: TGTGCCAGCAGCTCGACAGCTGTGAACACTGAAGCTTTCTTT.

The chain links TRBV10-2 to TRBJ2-5, with 9 positions matching TRBD2. Looked up from germline, CDR1 is WSHSY and CDR2 is SAAADI. This CDR3 comprises 15 residues. With V trimmed by 6 bases and J by 5 bases, 10 bases remained unmatched. DNA for the CDR3: TGCGCCAGCAGCGCCATGCTAGCGGGGAGGGAGACCCAGTACTTC. The encoded protein is CASSAMLAGRETQYF.

This clone was found once. The chain carries TRBV9 and TRBJ1-1, with D possibly being TRBD1 (5 bases). Trimming took off 3 bases at V and 6 bases at J, with 18 bases between the two ends. This CDR3 contains 15 residues. Germline V gene sequence: CDR1 SGDLS, CDR2 YYNGEE. CDR3 residues: CASSASRDPGPEAFF. In nucleotides, the CDR3 is TGTGCCAGCAGCGCCTCCCGGGATCCGGGGCCTGAAGCTTTCTTT.

This rearrangement joins TRBV28 to TRBJ2-1; 8 nucleotides match TRBD2. Germline V CDR1 and CDR2: MDHEN, SYDVKM. The V and J ends lost 5 bases and 4 bases, in that order; junction bases with no gene match: 7. This CDR3 region has 15 residues. CDR3: CASSPGVAGYNEQFF. The CDR3 DNA follows: TGTGCCAGCAGTCCCGGGGTAGCGGGATACAATGAGCAGTTCTTC.

This clone has more than one count but fewer than ten. The V and J genes are TRBV27 and TRBJ1-3; D is uncertain. This CDR3 has 13 amino acids. V lost 3 bases and J 4 bases, leaving 7 bases between the germline ends. CDR1 MNHEY and CDR2 SMNVEV come from the germline V gene (reference sequence). The CDR3 coding sequence is TGTGCCAGCAGTTTCGGGCAGGGAAACACCATATATTTT. Translated, it gives CASSFGQGNTIYF.

This rearrangement joins TRBV3-1 (or the pseudogene TRBV3-2) to TRBJ2-7; 7 bases are shared with TRBD1. The ends lost 6 bases at V and 9 bases at J; junction bases unmatched: 14. Germline-derived CDR1 and CDR2 are LGHDT and YNNKEL (reference sequence). CDR3 length equals 14 residues. The CDR3 reads CASSLNQPGQRQYF. CDR3 DNA sequence: TGTGCCAGCAGTCTCAACCAACCGGGACAGAGGCAGTACTTC.

The gene calls are TRBV20-1 and TRBJ1-4; no definite D call. Germline V gene sequence: CDR1 DFQATT, CDR2 SNEGSKA (reference sequence). The CDR3 is 10 amino acids. The V and J ends lost 6 bases and 8 bases respectively, with 7 bases between them. CDR3 in amino acids: CSAINEKLFF. CDR3 sequence (DNA): TGCAGTGCCATAAACGAAAAACTGTTTTTT.

The chain combines TRBV28 with TRBJ2-6; perhaps TRBD1 as D (5 bases). Germline V gives CDR1 MDHEN, CDR2 SYDVKM. V lost 4 bases to trimming and J lost 0 bases, with 7 bases between them. There are 15 residues in the CDR3. The CDR3, as DNA: TGTGCCAGCAGTTCGACAGCCTCTGGGGCCAACGTCCTGACTTTC. Translating gives CASSSTASGANVLTF. Full variable domain (remainder filled in from reference TRBV28 and TRBJ2-6): DVKVTQSSRYLVKRTGEKVFLECVQDMDHENMFWYRQDPGLGLRLIYFSYDVKMKEKGDIPEGYSVSREKKERFSLILESASTNQTSMYLCASSSTASGANVLTFGAGSRLTVL.

The genes are TRBV15 and TRBJ2-3, with D uncertain. The CDR3 length is 13 residues. CDR1 LNHNV and CDR2 YYDKDF come from the germline V gene (reference sequence). The V and J ends lost 3 bases and 0 bases respectively, with 4 bases between them. The CDR3 loop reads CATSSSSTDTQYF. The CDR3 region has the DNA TGTGCCACCAGCAGTTCCAGCACAGATACGCAGTATTTT.

This clone is a singleton in its sample. The CDR3 sequence: CASTPDRSYEQYF. CDR3 nucleotide sequence: TGTGCCAGCACCCCGGACAGGAGCTACGAGCAGTACTTC. V and J are TRBV12-3 or TRBV12-4 and TRBJ2-7, with 7 bases that match TRBD1. V gave up 7 bases and J gave up 3 bases; unmatched junction bases: 6. The CDR3 extends over 13 amino acids.

This clone was recorded once. The chain couples TRBV9 to TRBJ1-4; D unclear. The CDR3 has 14 residues. With 5 bases removed from V and 0 bases from J, the gap between germline ends came to 8 bases. Per the germline V gene, CDR1 is SGDLS and CDR2 is YYNGEE. The CDR3 loop reads CASSDTATNEKLFF. CDR3 DNA sequence: TGTGCCAGCAGTGACACAGCAACTAATGAAAAACTGTTTTTT.